These 28 T cell receptor beta chains share one sample of origin, sequenced in a study of CD8+ T cells in alopecia areata. Extraction and reverse transcription of RNA yielded cDNA as the sequencing template. Assay: immunoSEQ multiplex PCR; the TCRdb copy retains only in-frame clones and omits some. The table shows around 140,000 clones, with more than 75% occurring only once. Material: CD8+ T cells sorted from blood, obtained at week 0. All receptors come from a human donor with alopecia areata.

The chain combines TRBV11-2 with TRBJ2-5; TRBD2 matches 7 bases. V was pared by 0 bases and J by 5 bases, with 18 bases of the junction left unmatched. Germline V gene sequence: CDR1 SGHAT, CDR2 FQNNGV. The CDR3 has 19 residues. The CDR3 region has the DNA TGTGCCAGCAGCTTAGATGGTTTTAGGCTGGACCCAGCGGGGGAGACCCAGTACTTC. Residues: CASSLDGFRLDPAGETQYF.

This chain joins TRBV11-2 and TRBJ2-5, with D perhaps matching TRBD2 (5 bases). The germline V and J ends were trimmed by 0 bases and 0 bases, with 23 bases remaining between them. The CDR3 is 20 residues long. Germline assignment: CDR1 SGHAT and CDR2 FQNNGV. The CDR3 spells CASSLDPYLVVIGDQETQYF. The CDR3 nucleotides read TGTGCCAGCAGCTTAGACCCTTACTTGGTGGTTATCGGGGACCAAGAGACCCAGTACTTC.

The chain uses TRBV6-5 and TRBJ2-1; D possibly matches TRBD1 or TRBD2 (5 bases each). Germline CDR1 reads MNHEY; CDR2 reads SVGAGI. CDR3 length equals 15 residues. V lost 6 bases and J 2 bases, leaving 14 bases between the germline ends. Here the CDR3 reads CASRTGTEAYNEQFF. DNA for the CDR3: TGTGCCAGCAGAACCGGGACGGAAGCCTACAATGAGCAGTTCTTC.

The V gene is TRBV4-1, the J gene TRBJ2-1; 11 bases line up with TRBD2. Germline V gene sequence: CDR1 MGHRA, CDR2 YSYEKL. The CDR3 length is 18 residues. The J segment lost 6 bases and the V segment lost 3 bases, leaving 13 bases of the junction unmatched. This CDR3 is CASSHASSGRFNLNEQFF. CDR3 DNA: TGCGCCAGCAGCCACGCCTCTAGCGGGAGGTTTAACCTCAATGAGCAGTTCTTC.

The chain links TRBV5-1 to TRBJ2-4, with 7 nucleotides matching TRBD1. The V and J ends lost 4 bases and 0 bases, in that order; junction bases with no gene match: 7. The germline CDR1 and CDR2 sequences are SGHRS and YFSETQ. The CDR3 runs 16 residues. The CDR3 is CASSLLTGLAKNIQYF. The CDR3 DNA is TGCGCCAGCAGCCTCCTGACAGGGCTAGCCAAAAACATTCAGTACTTC.

The chain carries TRBV2 and TRBJ2-1; 7 nucleotides line up with TRBD1. CDR1 and CDR2 (germline): SNHLY, FYNNEI. Trimming removed 5 bases from V and 10 bases from J; junction bases left unmatched: 5. The CDR3 extends over 12 amino acids. DNA for the CDR3: TGTGCCAGCAGTACAGGGGTCTGGGAGCAGTTCTTC. It specifies CASSTGVWEQFF.

This clone was seen just once. This chain uses TRBV6-6 with TRBJ2-7; D is undetermined. The CDR3 is 13 residues long. Per germline, CDR1 MNHNY and CDR2 SVGAGI (reference sequence). The germline V and J ends were trimmed by 2 bases and 3 bases, with 8 bases remaining between them. The CDR3 region has the DNA TGTGCCAGCAGTTACGTTGAGGACTACGAGCAGTACTTC. This encodes CASSYVEDYEQYF.

J is TRBJ2-1 and V is TRBV15; 7 bases match TRBD2. Germline CDR1 and CDR2: LNHNV and YYDKDF (reference sequence). The length of the CDR3 is 16 residues. V was clipped by 7 bases and J by 7 bases; unmatched bases: 16. The CDR3 here is CATTKREGLDRNEQFF. CDR3 in DNA: TGTGCCACCACCAAGAGGGAGGGACTCGACCGTAATGAGCAGTTCTTC.

This sequence joins TRBV4-1 and TRBJ1-1, with TRBD1 matching 8 bases. The germline gives CDR1 MGHRA, CDR2 YSYEKL. V dropped 0 bases and J dropped 4; count of bases not matched to a gene: 10. CDR3 length: 17 amino acids. As DNA, the CDR3 is TGCGCCAGCAGCCAAGATCCCTCCGGACAGGGAGGCACTGAAGCTTTCTTT. Amino acid sequence: CASSQDPSGQGGTEAFF.

This chain uses TRBV5-1 with TRBJ2-1; 9 bases align to TRBD1. Germline values: CDR1 SGHRS, CDR2 YFSETQ. V was clipped by 3 bases and J by 6 bases; unmatched bases: 13. This CDR3 contains 17 residues. The chain's CDR3 is CASSWGQGIFAINEQFF. CDR3 bases: TGCGCCAGCAGCTGGGGACAGGGAATTTTCGCCATCAATGAGCAGTTCTTC.

The chain joins TRBV29-1 to TRBJ1-4; unclear D gene. In germline, CDR1 is SQVTM, CDR2 ANQGSEA. The CDR3 has 15 residues. V was cut by 1 base and J by 2 bases, with 11 bases left in between. The CDR3 DNA sequence: TGCAGCGTTGAAGGAGAGGGAATGACTAATGAAAAACTGTTTTTT. This gives the protein CSVEGEGMTNEKLFF.

This sequence joins TRBV27 and TRBJ2-2; D remains unclear. This CDR3 region has 12 residues. Germline-derived CDR1 and CDR2 are MNHEY and SMNVEV (reference sequence). V lost 4 bases and J 1 base, leaving 1 base between the germline ends. CDR3 region: CASSWNTGELFF. The CDR3 DNA is TGTGCCAGCAGTTGGAACACCGGGGAGCTGTTTTTT.

This chain links TRBV7-9 with TRBJ2-7; no definite D call. The CDR3 covers 11 residues. The germline CDR1 and CDR2 sequences are SEHNR and FQNEAQ (reference sequence). The V end was cut by 8 bases, the J end by 3 bases, with 8 bases between. For the CDR3, the DNA is TGTGCCAGCCGGGCTGACTACGAGCAGTACTTC. Translation: CASRADYEQYF.

This chain links TRBV7-9 with TRBJ2-7; D unclear. The CDR3 consists of 13 residues. V was shortened by 5 bases and J by 0 bases, with 8 bases between the two germline ends. Germline assignment: CDR1 SEHNR and CDR2 FQNEAQ (reference sequence). The CDR3 region is CASSPTTSYEQYF. As DNA, the CDR3 is TGTGCCAGCAGCCCGACAACCTCCTACGAGCAGTACTTC. Based on the CDR3 plus reference TRBV7-9 and TRBJ2-7, the full variable domain is DTGVSQNPRHKITKRGQNVTFRCDPISEHNRLYWYRQTLGQGPEFLTYFQNEAQLEKSRLLSDRFSAERPKGSFSTLEIQRTEQGDSAMYLCASSPTTSYEQYFGPGTRLTVT.

The chain has TRBV5-1 and TRBJ1-1; tentatively, D is TRBD1 (5 bases). Germline V gene lookup returns CDR1 SGHRS and CDR2 YFSETQ. This CDR3 is built from 14 residues. The V gene lost 4 bases and the J gene lost 7 bases, with 17 bases spanning the gap. The CDR3 sequence: CASSPVRGKLEAFF. Here the CDR3 DNA reads TGCGCCAGCAGCCCCGTTCGGGGGAAACTTGAAGCTTTCTTT.

The chain links TRBV12-5 to TRBJ2-7, with 8 positions matching TRBD2. CDR3 length equals 14 residues. Germline CDR1 LGHNT, CDR2 FRNRAP. The V and J ends lost 6 bases and 5 bases, in that order; junction bases with no gene match: 9. The CDR3, as DNA: TGTGCTAGTGGCCCCCCGGGGGGGGCGGACGAGCAGTACTTC. Its translation is CASGPPGGADEQYF.

The V call is TRBV29-1, the J call TRBJ2-1; unclear D gene. V was shortened by 5 bases and J by 3 bases, with 11 bases between the two germline ends. Germline CDR1 reads SQVTM; CDR2 reads ANQGSEA. There are 13 residues in the CDR3. The CDR3 loop reads CSVSSNLYNEQFF. The CDR3, as DNA: TGCAGCGTTTCTAGTAACCTCTACAATGAGCAGTTCTTC.

The chain combines TRBV9 with TRBJ2-7; 13 positions agree with TRBD2. The CDR3 is 19 residues long. Germline V CDR1 and CDR2: SGDLS, YYNGEE. Trimming removed 4 bases from V and 3 bases from J; junction bases left unmatched: 16. Here the CDR3 reads CASSPWLYGTSGKGYEQYF. CDR3 in DNA: TGTGCCAGCAGCCCCTGGCTATACGGGACTAGCGGGAAAGGCTACGAGCAGTACTTC.

This chain uses TRBV4-2 with TRBJ1-5; the D is unclear. Germline assignment: CDR1 LGHNA and CDR2 YNFKEQ. V lost 1 base to trimming and J lost 0 bases, with 10 bases between them. This CDR3 has 16 residues. The CDR3 loop reads CASSQVGGNSNQPQHF. The CDR3 DNA is TGTGCCAGCAGCCAAGTTGGCGGGAATAGCAATCAGCCCCAGCATTTT.

This clone was seen a single time. The V and J genes are TRBV2 and TRBJ2-7, with D unclear. Germline-derived CDR1 and CDR2 are SNHLY and FYNNEI. CDR3 length: 10 residues. V lost 5 bases, J lost 4 bases, and 3 bases lay in between. Here the CDR3 reads CASSLYEQYF. The CDR3 DNA is TGTGCCAGCAGTTTATACGAGCAGTACTTC.

Worth noting for this clone: The identical CDR3 is also encoded by other nucleotide sequences in the sample. This chain connects TRBV11-2 to TRBJ2-7; TRBD1 might be the D (6 bases). The CDR3 has 12 amino acids. Germline CDR1 SGHAT, CDR2 FQNNGV. V was clipped by 6 bases and J by 4 bases, with 10 bases between them. The CDR3, as DNA: TGTGCCAGCAGTCCCGGGACATACGAGCAGTACTTC. As protein: CASSPGTYEQYF. The variable domain in full, with the rest retrieved from reference TRBV11-2 and TRBJ2-7, is EAGVAQSPRYKIIEKRQSVAFWCNPISGHATLYWYQQILGQGPKLLIQFQNNGVVDDSQLPKDRFSAERLKGVDSTLKIQPAKLEDSAVYLCASSPGTYEQYFGPGTRLTVT.

A single count supports this clone. The V and J genes are TRBV7-8 and TRBJ2-7, with D perhaps matching TRBD2 (6 bases). Germline values: CDR1 SGHVS, CDR2 FQNEAQ. V was cut by 1 base and J by 2 bases, with 9 bases left in between. This CDR3 spans 14 amino acids. CDR3 region: CASSLGVAAYEQYF. DNA of the CDR3: TGTGCCAGCAGCTTAGGGGTAGCGGCCTACGAGCAGTACTTC. Looking up the rest from reference TRBV7-8 and TRBJ2-7 gives the full variable domain: GAGVSQSPRYKVAKRGQDVALRCDPISGHVSLFWYQQALGQGPEFLTYFQNEAQLDKSGLPSDRFFAERPEGSVSTLKIQRTQQEDSAVYLCASSLGVAAYEQYFGPGTRLTVT.

This sequence joins TRBV7-3 and TRBJ2-3; D is perhaps TRBD2 (6 bases). Germline lookup yields CDR1 SGHTA and CDR2 FQGTGA. CDR3 length equals 14 residues. The V end was cut by 5 bases, the J end by 0 bases, with 9 bases between. The CDR3 sequence: CASSPSGSTDTQYF. CDR3 in DNA: TGTGCCAGCAGCCCCAGCGGGAGCACAGATACGCAGTATTTT.

This CDR3 is CASSSYGTSGGHYEQYF. As DNA, the CDR3 is TGTGCCAGCAGCTCGTATGGGACTAGCGGGGGCCACTACGAGCAGTACTTC. This chain links TRBV13 with TRBJ2-7; TRBD2 matches 14 bases. The CDR3 contains 17 residues. CDR1 is PRHDT, CDR2 FYEKMQ, per germline (reference sequence). The J segment lost 3 bases and the V segment lost 4 bases, leaving 8 bases of the junction unmatched.

J is TRBJ2-5 and V is TRBV15, with 10 bases aligning to TRBD2. CDR1 is LNHNV, CDR2 YYDKDF, per germline (reference sequence). Losses at the gene ends were 4 bases for V and 5 bases for J; bases not matched to a gene: 16. This CDR3 contains 18 residues. The CDR3 sequence is CATSTGGASGSWLETQYF. CDR3 DNA: TGTGCCACCAGCACCGGAGGAGCTAGCGGGAGCTGGTTGGAGACCCAGTACTTC.

This clone was recorded many times. The chain is built from TRBV7-2 and TRBJ2-7, with 7 bases lining up with TRBD1. In germline, CDR1 is SGHTA, CDR2 FQGNSA. This CDR3 contains 15 residues. J lost 0 bases, V lost 5 bases, and 7 bases had no gene match. CDR3 nucleotides: TGTGCCAGCAGCCCCGGGACAGCTTTCTCCTACGAGCAGTACTTC. It codes for CASSPGTAFSYEQYF.

The chain combines TRBV19 with TRBJ2-2; no reliable D call. CDR1 is LNHDA and CDR2 is SQIVND in the germline V gene (reference sequence). The CDR3 loop spans 15 amino acids. Trimming removed 0 bases at V and 6 bases at J, with 11 bases between. DNA for the CDR3: TGTGCCAGTAGTATAGAGGGCTATATACCCGGGGAGCTGTTTTTT. Its translation: CASSIEGYIPGELFF.

The chain uses TRBV6-5 and TRBJ1-3, with no clear D. CDR3 length: 16 amino acids. The germline V and J ends were trimmed by 4 bases and 4 bases, with 17 bases remaining between them. Germline V gene sequence: CDR1 MNHEY, CDR2 SVGAGI. The CDR3, as DNA: TGTGCCAGCAGTTCCTGGCCCGAGGGTCCCGGAAACACCATATATTTT. As protein: CASSSWPEGPGNTIYF.